These 29 T cell receptor beta chains came from one sample sequenced in a study of Tregs in tolerant kidney transplant recipients. Produced via immunoSEQ multiplex PCR; TCRdb's table is partial and in-frame only. The sample consists of approximately 100,000 clones, 93% of them appearing once. The sample here was CD4+ T cells from blood, taken before the transplant. These receptors were collected from a human donor who received a combined kidney and bone marrow transplant.

The chain employs TRBV7-9 and TRBJ2-5, with TRBD2 matching 8 bases. This CDR3 has 17 residues. V was pared by 3 bases and J by 2 bases, with 11 bases of the junction left unmatched. The V gene's germline CDR1 is SEHNR and CDR2 FQNEAQ (reference sequence). CDR3 DNA sequence: TGTGCCAGCAGCTTCGGGGGGGCCCCTAGGGGGCAAGAGACCCAGTACTTC. This sequence encodes CASSFGGAPRGQETQYF.

As regards this clone: At the DNA level, this CDR3 is encoded by other sequences in the same sample as well. The chain joins TRBV11-2 to TRBJ1-6; TRBD1 agrees at 7 bases. Looked up from germline, CDR1 is SGHAT and CDR2 is FQNNGV. Trimming removed 4 bases from V and 5 bases from J; junction bases left unmatched: 5. CDR3 size: 15 residues. CDR3 DNA sequence: TGTGCCAGCAGCTCCAGGGGGAGTGATAATTCACCCCTCCACTTT. Translating gives CASSSRGSDNSPLHF.

The chain has TRBV7-8 and TRBJ2-7; a possible D gene is TRBD1 (6 bases). The CDR3 consists of 16 residues. From germline, CDR1 is SGHVS and CDR2 FQNEAQ. V dropped 1 base and J dropped 0 bases, with 13 bases sitting between them. The CDR3 DNA is TGTGCCAGCAGCTTAGATGGGGGCCTCAGCTCCTACGAGCAGTACTTC. This sequence encodes CASSLDGGLSSYEQYF.

This clone was counted between two and nine times. The chain links TRBV10-3 to TRBJ1-1; TRBD1 agrees at 10 bases. The CDR3 runs 14 residues. V was clipped by 7 bases and J by 4 bases; unmatched bases: 6. The germline V gene encodes CDR1 ENHRY and CDR2 SYGVKD. In DNA, the CDR3 is TGTGCCATCACCGGGGACAGGGGAGTCACTGAAGCTTTCTTT. This gives the protein CAITGDRGVTEAFF.

The chain combines TRBV15 with TRBJ1-2; 7 nucleotides align to TRBD1. Trimming removed 3 bases from V and 4 bases from J; junction bases left unmatched: 11. Germline lookup yields CDR1 LNHNV and CDR2 YYDKDF (reference sequence). There are 16 residues in the CDR3. Here the CDR3 DNA reads TGTGCCACCAGCAGGACCCGCGAGACAGGGTCCTATGGCTACACCTTC. Protein: CATSRTRETGSYGYTF.

This clone was counted a single time. The J gene is TRBJ1-4, the V gene TRBV19, with 7 bases aligning to TRBD1. The germline gives CDR1 LNHDA, CDR2 SQIVND (reference sequence). The length of the CDR3 is 16 residues. The V and J ends lost 2 bases and 2 bases, in that order; junction bases with no gene match: 5. CDR3 amino acids: CASSINRGWTNEKLFF. CDR3 DNA: TGTGCCAGTAGTATAAACAGGGGATGGACTAATGAAAAACTGTTTTTT.

The V and J genes are TRBV18 and TRBJ1-4; D is ambiguous. From germline, CDR1 is KGHSH and CDR2 LQKENI. This CDR3 spans 13 amino acids. V lost 3 bases and J lost 7, with 9 bases in between. The CDR3 bases are TGTGCCAGCTCACCCACATTTCTTGAAAAACTGTTTTTT. Amino acid sequence: CASSPTFLEKLFF.

This chain joins TRBV7-2 and TRBJ1-3; perhaps TRBD1 as D (5 bases). CDR1 and CDR2 (germline): SGHTA, FQGNSA. The germline V and J ends were trimmed by 5 bases and 4 bases, with 15 bases remaining between them. CDR3 length: 15 amino acids. As DNA, the CDR3 is TGTGCCAGCAGCGTGACAGATGCAGCCGGAAACACCATATATTTT. It yields the protein CASSVTDAAGNTIYF.

V is TRBV7-2 and J is TRBJ2-1, with TRBD1 matching over 7 bases. This CDR3 is 14 amino acids long. The germline V gene has CDR1 SGHTA and CDR2 FQGNSA. The V gene end was trimmed by 6 bases and the J gene end by 4 bases; junction bases not matched to a gene: 6. The CDR3 DNA follows: TGTGCCAGCAGTAGGGGGACAGTTTACAATGAGCAGTTCTTC. This gives the protein CASSRGTVYNEQFF.

This clone was seen more than once but under ten times. The gene calls are TRBV10-3 and TRBJ2-7; D may be TRBD2 (6 bases). V lost 0 bases and J 4 bases, leaving 10 bases between the germline ends. The CDR3 extends over 14 amino acids. Germline-derived CDR1 and CDR2 are ENHRY and SYGVKD. The CDR3 nucleotides read TGTGCCATCAGTGAGTCTCTAGCGAGGTACGAGCAGTACTTC. It specifies CAISESLARYEQYF.

The chain links TRBV15 to TRBJ2-4; the D gene is possibly TRBD1 (5 bases). Trimming shortened V by 4 bases and J by 0 bases, and 10 bases separated the two germline ends. The CDR3 spans 15 residues. The germline V gene has CDR1 LNHNV and CDR2 YYDKDF (reference sequence). CDR3 sequence: CATSIPGLAKNIQYF. DNA of the CDR3: TGTGCCACCAGCATCCCAGGGCTAGCCAAAAACATTCAGTACTTC.

The V and J genes are TRBV5-1 and TRBJ2-3; 8 bases agree with TRBD2. There are 17 residues in the CDR3. V was pared by 1 base and J by 2 bases, with 9 bases of the junction left unmatched. Per the germline V gene, CDR1 is SGHRS and CDR2 is YFSETQ. The CDR3 reads CASSLKSAGVPTDTQYF. The DNA for the CDR3 is TGCGCCAGCAGCTTGAAGTCAGCGGGGGTACCCACAGATACGCAGTATTTT.

This clone was detected only once. The chain has TRBV27 and TRBJ2-7, with 11 bases aligning to TRBD2. From germline, CDR1 is MNHEY and CDR2 SMNVEV (reference sequence). There are 15 residues in the CDR3. The trim removed 6 bases at V and 3 bases at J, leaving 7 bases unmatched. The CDR3 sequence is CASRLAGAMNYEQYF. Here the CDR3 DNA reads TGTGCCAGCAGACTAGCGGGGGCGATGAACTACGAGCAGTACTTC.

V and J are TRBV6-5 and TRBJ1-1; D is perhaps TRBD1 (6 bases). V lost 7 bases, J lost 0 bases, and 12 bases lay in between. In germline, CDR1 is MNHEY, CDR2 SVGAGI. This CDR3 comprises 14 residues. The CDR3 bases are TGTGCCAGCACTCCGGGACACTTGAACACTGAAGCTTTCTTT. It encodes CASTPGHLNTEAFF.

The chain links TRBV30 to TRBJ2-2; 8 nucleotides match TRBD1. The CDR3 totals 14 residues. Germline CDR1 is GTSNPN and CDR2 is SVGIG (reference sequence). V was clipped by 3 bases and J by 4 bases; unmatched bases: 4. CDR3 sequence: CAWRPQGATGELFF. The DNA for the CDR3 is TGTGCCTGGAGGCCTCAGGGGGCCACCGGGGAGCTGTTTTTT. The complete variable domain, with remaining parts taken from reference TRBV30 and TRBJ2-2, reads SQTIHQWPATLVQPVGSPLSLECTVEGTSNPNLYWYRQAAGRGLQLLFYSVGIGQISSEVPQNLSASRPQDRQFILSSKKLLLSDSGFYLCAWRPQGATGELFFGEGSRLTVL.

The sample holds a few counts of this clone. This chain uses TRBV6-6 with TRBJ2-3; the D is unclear. CDR3 length: 15 residues. Germline V CDR1 and CDR2: MNHNY, SVGAGI (reference sequence). The V end was cut by 2 bases, the J end by 1 base, with 10 bases between. CDR3 sequence: CASSYGAPRTDTQYF. The CDR3 coding sequence is TGTGCCAGCAGTTACGGAGCTCCCCGCACAGATACGCAGTATTTT.

The chain joins TRBV5-1 to TRBJ2-3, with TRBD2 matching over 9 bases. Germline trimming cut 2 bases from V and 4 bases from J; bases unmatched to any gene: 5. Germline V gene lookup returns CDR1 SGHRS and CDR2 YFSETQ. The CDR3 runs to 15 residues. The CDR3 sequence: CASSFSGSTADTQYF. The CDR3 nucleotides read TGCGCCAGCAGCTTTAGCGGGAGTACCGCAGATACGCAGTATTTT. The full variable domain, completed using reference TRBV5-1 and TRBJ2-3, is KAGVTQTPRYLIKTRGQQVTLSCSPISGHRSVSWYQQTPGQGLQFLFEYFSETQRNKGNFPGRFSGRQFSNSRSEMNVSTLELGDSALYLCASSFSGSTADTQYFGPGTRLTVL.

This chain uses TRBV7-3 with TRBJ2-1; TRBD2 matches at 7 bases. The junction had 1 base not matched to a gene; V was cut back by 5 bases and J by 0 bases. The CDR3 length is 14 residues. Germline CDR1 is SGHTA and CDR2 is FQGTGA. The CDR3 loop reads CASSPGGSYNEQFF. The CDR3 DNA sequence: TGTGCCAGCAGCCCGGGGGGCTCCTACAATGAGCAGTTCTTC.

A few counts support this clone. This rearrangement joins TRBV2 to TRBJ2-5; 7 nucleotides agree with TRBD1. The ends lost 6 bases at V and 2 bases at J; junction bases unmatched: 3. Germline CDR1 reads SNHLY; CDR2 reads FYNNEI. The CDR3 covers 13 residues. Written as DNA, the CDR3 is TGTGCCAGCAGATTGGGACAGCAAGAGACCCAGTACTTC. It codes for CASRLGQQETQYF.

The genes are TRBV11-2 and TRBJ2-7; maybe TRBD2 (5 bases). V lost 4 bases and J 1 base, leaving 17 bases between the germline ends. CDR3 length equals 16 residues. Germline CDR1 is SGHAT and CDR2 is FQNNGV. This CDR3 is CASSSRSWGVSYEQYF. Here the CDR3 DNA reads TGTGCCAGCAGCTCGAGATCTTGGGGAGTATCCTACGAGCAGTACTTC.

The chain employs TRBV5-1 and TRBJ1-4; TRBD1 matches 8 bases. The CDR3 contains 15 residues. The germline CDR1 and CDR2 sequences are SGHRS and YFSETQ. J lost 3 bases, V lost 7 bases, and 8 bases had no gene match. CDR3 DNA sequence: TGCGCCAGCGGACAGGGTGGTTTGGCTAATGAAAAACTGTTTTTT. Translation gives CASGQGGLANEKLFF.

The chain links TRBV5-4 to TRBJ2-5; maybe TRBD1 (5 bases). V was cut by 0 bases and J by 3 bases, with 6 bases left in between. The CDR3 spans 13 residues. The germline CDR1 and CDR2 sequences are SGHNT and YYREEE (reference sequence). CDR3 DNA sequence: TGTGCCAGCAGCTTGGTGACAGAAGAGACCCAGTACTTC. It translates to CASSLVTEETQYF.

The chain joins TRBV4-1 to TRBJ1-4, with D tentatively TRBD1 (5 bases). Germline loops: CDR1 MGHRA, CDR2 YSYEKL. V gave up 1 base and J gave up 7 bases, with 13 bases separating them. The CDR3 has 15 amino acids. CDR3 DNA: TGCGCCAGCAGCCAAGGACAGCCAGGTTTTGAAAAACTGTTTTTT. This translates into CASSQGQPGFEKLFF.

This rearrangement joins TRBV7-2 to TRBJ2-3; D is ambiguous. V was clipped by 6 bases and J by 0 bases, with 4 bases between them. Germline V gene lookup returns CDR1 SGHTA and CDR2 FQGNSA. The CDR3 length is 12 residues. CDR3 loop: CASRLSTDTQYF. CDR3 DNA: TGTGCCAGCAGGCTAAGCACAGATACGCAGTATTTT.

This chain uses TRBV11-3 with TRBJ2-1, with TRBD1 identical over 8 bases. V shed 3 bases, J shed 4 bases, and the junction held 8 bases outside the gene matches. The CDR3 runs 16 residues. CDR1 and CDR2 (germline): SGHNT, YENEEA. The CDR3 loop reads CASSFAGTGPYNEQFF. DNA for the CDR3: TGTGCCAGCAGCTTCGCCGGGACAGGTCCTTACAATGAGCAGTTCTTC.

The rearrangement joins TRBV28 to TRBJ1-1; D call uncertain. Trimming removed 8 bases at V and 0 bases at J, with 7 bases between. This CDR3 comprises 12 residues. Looked up from germline, CDR1 is MDHEN and CDR2 is SYDVKM. The CDR3 DNA is TGTGCCAGCGGGCAGGTGAACACTGAAGCTTTCTTT. Translated, it gives CASGQVNTEAFF.

The chain is built from TRBV14 and TRBJ2-7; TRBD1 agrees at 7 bases. The CDR3 spans 13 residues. After removal of 1 base from V and 9 bases from J, the junction contained 6 bases not matched to a gene. The germline gives CDR1 SGHDN, CDR2 FVKESK. The CDR3 loop reads CASSQGQGSRQYF. CDR3 coding DNA: TGTGCCAGCAGCCAAGGACAGGGATCGAGGCAGTACTTC.

The V call is TRBV30, the J call TRBJ2-7; 7 bases map to TRBD1. The junction had 10 bases not matched to a gene; V was cut back by 1 base and J by 4 bases. Germline V gene lookup returns CDR1 GTSNPN and CDR2 SVGIG (reference sequence). The CDR3 extends over 15 amino acids. The DNA for the CDR3 is TGTGCCTGGAGTGCGAACAGGGGAATCCCTTACGAGCAGTACTTC. It encodes CAWSANRGIPYEQYF.

The rearrangement joins TRBV30 to TRBJ1-4; 8 nucleotides match TRBD1. The V and J ends lost 3 bases and 6 bases, in that order; junction bases with no gene match: 6. This CDR3 has 14 residues. Germline V gene lookup returns CDR1 GTSNPN and CDR2 SVGIG (reference sequence). The CDR3 protein is CAWSTDRAHEKLFF. CDR3 nucleotides: TGTGCCTGGAGCACGGACAGGGCTCATGAAAAACTGTTTTTT.